The 7 T cell receptor beta chains presented below share a single source sample, sequenced in a study of T cell repertoires in cytomegalovirus infection. TCRdb reprocessed the reads via MiXCR and lists one record per CDR3 protein. The sample shows tens of thousands of distinct CDR3 sequences, about 4.2% of them seen only once. Sequenced material: PBMCs. The receptors shown here come from a human donor in good health (CMV status not recorded). Some clones in this sample may be carry-over from other donors' samples.

This clonotype occurred many times. The chain employs TRBV7-2 and TRBJ2-7; TRBD2 matches 15 bases. Germline CDR1 and CDR2: SGHTA and FQGNSA. J lost 3 bases, V lost 3 bases, and 0 bases had no gene match. This CDR3 contains 15 residues. Here the CDR3 reads CASSLGLAGGYEQYF. CDR3 nucleotides: TGTGCCAGCAGCTTGGGACTAGCGGGGGGCTACGAGCAGTACTTC.

This clonotype was recorded at least ten times. V usage is TRBV19 and J usage is TRBJ2-7; maybe TRBD2 (5 bases). Germline loops: CDR1 LNHDA, CDR2 SQIVND (reference sequence). V dropped 9 bases and J dropped 3 bases, with 21 bases sitting between them. The CDR3 spans 15 residues. The CDR3 nucleotides read TGTGCCAGCCACCCGGGGTGGGCTCCCATCTACGAGCAGTACTTC. Translation: CASHPGWAPIYEQYF.

Many counts were recorded for this clonotype. J is TRBJ2-1 and V is TRBV7-8; a weak D match, TRBD2 (5 bases). Germline CDR1 SGHVS, CDR2 FQNEAQ. The CDR3 is made up of 15 amino acids. Trimming left V 6 bases short and J 6 bases short, with 18 bases between. CDR3 amino acids: CASRARRRGSNEQFF. In DNA, the CDR3 is TGTGCCAGCAGAGCCAGGAGGCGAGGATCCAATGAGCAGTTCTTC.

The chain recombines TRBV20-1 with TRBJ2-7; D may correspond to TRBD1 or TRBD2 (5 bases each). Germline values: CDR1 DFQATT, CDR2 SNEGSKA (reference sequence). The CDR3 consists of 12 residues. With 7 bases removed from V and 7 bases from J, the gap between germline ends came to 17 bases. For the CDR3, the DNA is TGCAGTGTCAGGGAAGGCGGGCGGGAGCAGTACTTC. Translated, it gives CSVREGGREQYF.

This clonotype was detected many times. The CDR3 nucleotides are TGTGCCAGCAGTGAACAAGGTCAGCCCCAGCATTTT. Amino acids: CASSEQGQPQHF. The gene calls are TRBV2 and TRBJ1-5, with unresolved D. Trimming took 2 bases from V and 6 from J, leaving 5 bases between them. The CDR3 consists of 12 residues. CDR1 SNHLY and CDR2 FYNNEI come from the germline V gene. The variable domain in full, with the rest retrieved from reference TRBV2 and TRBJ1-5, is EPEVTQTPSHQVTQMGQEVILRCVPISNHLYFYWYRQILGQKVEFLVSFYNNEISEKSEIFDDQFSVERPDGSNFTLKIRSTKLEDSAMYFCASSEQGQPQHFGDGTRLSIL.

There are many counts of this clonotype. The chain links TRBV28 to TRBJ1-1; D is unclear. Looked up from germline, CDR1 is MDHEN and CDR2 is SYDVKM. The CDR3 length is 12 residues. The CDR3 DNA follows: TGTACCTCCTACTCGCAGAACACTGAAGCTTTCTTT. Translating it yields CTSYSQNTEAFF.

The table lists this clonotype with many counts. The rearrangement links TRBV7-2 to TRBJ2-2; D not certain. The CDR3 extends over 15 amino acids. Deletions cut 1 base from V and 2 bases from J, with 8 bases between. Germline-derived CDR1 and CDR2 are SGHTA and FQGNSA. The CDR3 loop reads CASSLVSLNTGELFF. For the CDR3, the DNA is TGTGCCAGCAGCTTAGTCAGCCTTAACACCGGGGAGCTGTTTTTT.